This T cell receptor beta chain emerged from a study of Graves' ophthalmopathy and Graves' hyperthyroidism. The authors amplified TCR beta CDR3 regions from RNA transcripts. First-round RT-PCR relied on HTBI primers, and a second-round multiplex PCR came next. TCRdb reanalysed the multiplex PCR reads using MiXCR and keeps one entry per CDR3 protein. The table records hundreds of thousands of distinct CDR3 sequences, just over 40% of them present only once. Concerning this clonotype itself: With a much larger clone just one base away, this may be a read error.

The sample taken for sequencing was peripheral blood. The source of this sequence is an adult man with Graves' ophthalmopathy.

CDR3 in DNA: TGCAGTGCTAGGCGTCTCGAGGGCGCCGGGGAGCTGTTTTTT. Protein sequence: CSARRLEGAGELFF. The V call is TRBV20-1, the J call TRBJ2-2, with D tentatively TRBD2 (5 bases). Looked up from germline, CDR1 is DFQATT and CDR2 is SNEGSKA (reference sequence). Trimming removed 3 bases at V and 6 bases at J, with 14 bases between. The CDR3 is 14 amino acids.